This is a list of T cell receptor beta chains from one sample in a study of T cell responses to AZD1222 COVID-19 vaccine. Some clones are missing from TCRdb's copy, which holds only in-frame ones; the method was immunoSEQ multiplex PCR. The table records about 76,000 clones, about 88% of them present only once. The sample in question was peripheral blood, obtained on day 0 of AZD1222 vaccination. These receptor sequences come from an adult in good health. Both conserved end residues are part of each CDR3. Each record gives: clone size, J gene, V gene, D gene, CDR3 DNA, CDR3 protein. D genes are given only for firm matches. Not all rows give a size; the values are once, few, many and, for expanded clones, a class.

clone_size: -
j_call: TRBJ2-2
v_call: TRBV9
d_call: -
cdr3_nt: TGTGCCAGCAGCCCTCGACTAGCCGGGGAGCTGTTTTTT
cdr3_aa: CASSPRLAGELFF

clone_size: -
j_call: TRBJ2-7
v_call: TRBV28
d_call: -
cdr3_nt: TGTGCCAGCAGTTTCCCGGTACGGGACGAGCAGTACTTC
cdr3_aa: CASSFPVRDEQYF

clone_size: -
j_call: TRBJ1-1
v_call: TRBV18
d_call: TRBD1
cdr3_nt: TGTGCCAGCTCACCATGGGCAGGGGGCGAGAACACTGAAGCTTTCTTT
cdr3_aa: CASSPWAGGENTEAFF

clone_size: -
j_call: TRBJ2-2
v_call: TRBV29-1
d_call: -
cdr3_nt: TGCAGCGTTTCGGTGATTGGGGCCGGGGAGCTGTTTTTT
cdr3_aa: CSVSVIGAGELFF

clone_size: -
j_call: TRBJ2-5
v_call: TRBV5-8
d_call: TRBD2
cdr3_nt: TGTGCCAGCAGTTCACTAGCGGGAGGGCCGCAGACCCAGTACTTC
cdr3_aa: CASSSLAGGPQTQYF

clone_size: -
j_call: TRBJ1-5
v_call: TRBV3-1/TRBV3-2
d_call: -
cdr3_nt: TGTGCCAGCAGCCAAGCTGACAAGTATCAGCCCCAGCATTTT
cdr3_aa: CASSQADKYQPQHF

clone_size: -
j_call: TRBJ1-2
v_call: TRBV7-9
d_call: TRBD1
cdr3_nt: TGTGCCAGCAGCCGCGGACAGGATGACTATGGCTACACCTTC
cdr3_aa: CASSRGQDDYGYTF

clone_size: few
j_call: TRBJ2-7
v_call: TRBV5-1
d_call: -
cdr3_nt: TGCGCCAGCAGCTCAGGGACCCTAGGGGAGCAGTACTTC
cdr3_aa: CASSSGTLGEQYF

clone_size: -
j_call: TRBJ1-1
v_call: TRBV7-2
d_call: -
cdr3_nt: TGTGCCAGCAGCTTTGGCGTCGAACTGAACACTGAAGCTTTCTTT
cdr3_aa: CASSFGVELNTEAFF

clone_size: few
j_call: TRBJ2-1
v_call: TRBV29-1
d_call: -
cdr3_nt: TGCAGCGTCGCAGGGTATTACTACAATGAGCAGTTCTTC
cdr3_aa: CSVAGYYYNEQFF

clone_size: -
j_call: TRBJ2-2
v_call: TRBV5-4
d_call: TRBD2
cdr3_nt: TGTGCCAGCAGCCAGGGACTAGCGGGAGTCACCGGGGAGCTGTTTTTT
cdr3_aa: CASSQGLAGVTGELFF

clone_size: -
j_call: TRBJ1-6
v_call: TRBV19
d_call: TRBD1
cdr3_nt: TGTGCCAGTAGGGATCGACAGGGGGGTACCTATAATTCACCCCTCCACTTT
cdr3_aa: CASRDRQGGTYNSPLHF

clone_size: -
j_call: TRBJ2-5
v_call: TRBV6-5
d_call: -
cdr3_nt: TGTGCCAGCAGCCGGGACATTCAAGAGACCCAGTACTTC
cdr3_aa: CASSRDIQETQYF

clone_size: -
j_call: TRBJ1-2
v_call: TRBV28
d_call: -
cdr3_nt: TGTGCCAGCAGTTCCGTCGGCGGAACCTATGGCTACACCTTC
cdr3_aa: CASSSVGGTYGYTF

clone_size: -
j_call: TRBJ2-5
v_call: TRBV7-7
d_call: -
cdr3_nt: TGTGCTAGCAGCTTAGGGGGAGGGGTCGCGATTAAAGAGACCCAGTACTTC
cdr3_aa: CASSLGGGVAIKETQYF

clone_size: -
j_call: TRBJ1-4
v_call: TRBV18
d_call: -
cdr3_nt: TGTGCCAGCTCACCATCAATCGCAGGGGAAGAAAAACTGTTTTTT
cdr3_aa: CASSPSIAGEEKLFF

clone_size: -
j_call: TRBJ2-1
v_call: TRBV3-1/TRBV3-2
d_call: -
cdr3_nt: TGTGCCAGATTCCCCCCCAGCCCACCTTTTTACAATGAGCAGTTCTTC
cdr3_aa: CARFPPSPPFYNEQFF